This T cell receptor beta chain was captured by sequencing in a study of human T cells and chemical hapten exposure. Germline V gene data show CDR1 as SGHNT and CDR2 as YYREEE (reference sequence). V gave up 10 bases and J gave up 3 bases, with 16 bases separating them. This CDR3 contains 13 residues. TCRdb fed the 5' RACE reads into MiXCR, producing one record per CDR3 protein. The data show 81,000 or so distinct CDR3 sequences, with roughly 7.7% seen just once and under 3% held by the top ten. Total RNA was extracted from unfractionated whole blood. This clonotype was sampled from a male donor in good health. This chain connects TRBV5-4 to TRBJ1-2; D not certain. CDR3 sequence reads: CALSREIDYGYTF. CDR3 DNA sequence: TGTGCCCTTTCAAGGGAGATCGACTATGGCTACACCTTC.